A single sample gave rise to the 7 T cell receptor beta chains below, sequenced in a study of blood T cells in healthy people across ages. For the second PCR, which ran for about 6 to 11 cycles, a sample-barcoded 5' primer and a J-beta primer mix were used. TCRdb reprocessed the 5' RACE reads via MiXCR and lists one record per CDR3 protein. The repertoire includes more than 1.4 million distinct CDR3 sequences, about 40% of them detected once, and approximately 7.9% sits in the top ten. The sequencing input was blood. Source of these receptors: a young woman in good health.

The chain recombines TRBV7-9 with TRBJ2-1; 7 bases align to TRBD1. V lost 4 bases, J lost 5 bases, and 11 bases stayed unmatched. CDR3 length: 16 residues. CDR1 and CDR2 from the germline V gene are SEHNR and FQNEAQ (reference sequence). The CDR3 is CASSSPSGTANNEQFF. In nucleotides, the CDR3 is TGTGCCAGCAGCTCCCCTTCGGGGACAGCAAACAATGAGCAGTTCTTC.

This chain links TRBV21-1 with TRBJ2-7; the D call TRBD2 from the table was never checked on the DNA. TRBV21-1 is marked as a pseudogene. The CDR3 length is 18 residues. The CDR3 here is CASSMGLAAYRGVYEQYF. In DNA, the CDR3 is TGTGCCAGCAGCATGGGACTAGCGGCTTACCGGGGGGTCTACGAGCAGTACTTC.

The table lists this clonotype with a few counts. J is TRBJ1-2 and V is TRBV9, with 8 positions matching TRBD1. The germline CDR1 and CDR2 sequences are SGDLS and YYNGEE. The CDR3 contains 17 residues. With V trimmed by 0 bases and J by 1 base, 8 bases remained unmatched. The CDR3 sequence: CASSVETGARGNYGYTF. The CDR3 bases are TGTGCCAGCAGCGTAGAGACAGGGGCCCGAGGTAACTATGGCTACACCTTC. The full variable domain, its missing parts supplied by reference TRBV9 and TRBJ1-2, is DSGVTQTPKHLITATGQRVTLRCSPRSGDLSVYWYQQSLDQGLQFLIQYYNGEERAKGNILERFSAQQFPDLHSELNLSSLELGDSALYFCASSVETGARGNYGYTFGSGTRLTVV.

A remark on this clonotype: A junction end diverges from the germline sequence, so it may reflect a read error. The gene calls are TRBV20-1 and TRBJ1-2; unclear D gene. The CDR3 has 12 amino acids. Per germline, CDR1 DFQATT and CDR2 SNEGSKA (reference sequence). The DNA of the CDR3 is TGCAGGGCTAATACCTTAAACGATGGCTACACCTTC. As protein: CRANTLNDGYTF.

To note about this clonotype: One end of the junction fails to match germline, which may point to a read error. The chain employs TRBV5-1 and TRBJ2-7; D gene ambiguous. The CDR3 loop spans 15 amino acids. Germline values: CDR1 SGHRS, CDR2 YFSETQ. DNA for the CDR3: TGCGTCAGCAGCTTGTCAAGAGGACCGACCTACGAGCAGTACTTC. This sequence encodes CVSSLSRGPTYEQYF. Based on the CDR3 plus reference TRBV5-1 and TRBJ2-7, the full variable domain is KAGVTQTPRYLIKTRGQQVTLSCSPISGHRSVSWYQQTPGQGLQFLFEYFSETQRNKGNFPGRFSGRQFSNSRSEMNVSTLELGDSALYLCVSSLSRGPTYEQYFGPGTRLTVT.

The chain carries TRBV6-1 and TRBJ1-2, with 7 bases fitting TRBD1. V was clipped by 3 bases and J by 0 bases; unmatched bases: 7. Germline V gene sequence: CDR1 MNHNS, CDR2 SASEGT. The CDR3 is 16 residues long. CDR3 coding DNA: TGTGCCAGCAGTGAGACAGGGTCAGTCCCTAACTATGGCTACACCTTC. Its translation: CASSETGSVPNYGYTF.

The chain employs TRBV4-2 and TRBJ2-2; TRBD2 matches 8 bases. Per germline, CDR1 LGHNA and CDR2 YNFKEQ. V was clipped by 2 bases and J by 5 bases; unmatched bases: 7. CDR3 length equals 16 residues. CDR3 DNA: TGTGCCAGCAGCCAACCCAGCGGGGGTGGAACCGGGGAGCTGTTTTTT. It translates to CASSQPSGGGTGELFF.